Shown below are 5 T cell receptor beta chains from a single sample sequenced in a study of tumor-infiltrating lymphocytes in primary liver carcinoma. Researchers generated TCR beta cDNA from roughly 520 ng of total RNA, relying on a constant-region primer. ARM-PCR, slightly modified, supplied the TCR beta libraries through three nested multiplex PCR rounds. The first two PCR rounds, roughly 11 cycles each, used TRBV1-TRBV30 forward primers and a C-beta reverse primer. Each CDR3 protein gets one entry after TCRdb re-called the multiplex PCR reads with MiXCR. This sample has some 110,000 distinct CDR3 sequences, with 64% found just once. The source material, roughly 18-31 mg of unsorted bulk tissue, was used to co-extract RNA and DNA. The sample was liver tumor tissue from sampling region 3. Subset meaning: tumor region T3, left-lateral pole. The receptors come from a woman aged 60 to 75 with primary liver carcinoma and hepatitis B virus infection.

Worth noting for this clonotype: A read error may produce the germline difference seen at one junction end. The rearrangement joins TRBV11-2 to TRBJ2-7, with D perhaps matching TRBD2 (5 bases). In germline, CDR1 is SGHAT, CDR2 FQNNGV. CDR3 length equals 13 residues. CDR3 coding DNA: TGTGCCAGCAGCTTAGGTCATAACAGCGAGCGGTATTTC. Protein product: CASSLGHNSERYF.

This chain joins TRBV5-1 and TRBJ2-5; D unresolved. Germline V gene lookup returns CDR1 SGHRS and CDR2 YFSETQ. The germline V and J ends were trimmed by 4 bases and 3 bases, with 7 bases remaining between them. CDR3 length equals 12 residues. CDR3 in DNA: TGCGCCAGCAGCCTCGCGAAAGAGACCCAGTACTTC. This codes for CASSLAKETQYF. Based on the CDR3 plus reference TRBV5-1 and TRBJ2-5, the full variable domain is KAGVTQTPRYLIKTRGQQVTLSCSPISGHRSVSWYQQTPGQGLQFLFEYFSETQRNKGNFPGRFSGRQFSNSRSEMNVSTLELGDSALYLCASSLAKETQYFGPGTRLLVL.

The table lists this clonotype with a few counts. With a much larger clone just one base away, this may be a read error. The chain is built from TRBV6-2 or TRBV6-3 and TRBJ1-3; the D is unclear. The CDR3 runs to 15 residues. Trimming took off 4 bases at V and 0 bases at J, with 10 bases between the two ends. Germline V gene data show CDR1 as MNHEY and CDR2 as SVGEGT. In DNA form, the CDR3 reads TGTGCCAGCAGTTGCGGGGTCTTCTCTGGAAACACCATATATTTT. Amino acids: CASSCGVFSGNTIYF.

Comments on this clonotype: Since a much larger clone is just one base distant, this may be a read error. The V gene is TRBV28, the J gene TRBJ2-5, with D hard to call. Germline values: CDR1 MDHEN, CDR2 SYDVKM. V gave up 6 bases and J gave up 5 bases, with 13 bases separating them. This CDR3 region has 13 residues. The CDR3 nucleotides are TGTGCCAGCAGGCAGATAGGGCATGAGACCCAGTACTTC. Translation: CASRQIGHETQYF. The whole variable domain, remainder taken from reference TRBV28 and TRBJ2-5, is DVKVTQSSRYLVKRTGEKVFLECVQDMDHENMFWYRQDPGLGLRLIYFSYDVKMKEKGDIPEGYSVSREKKERFSLILESASTNQTSMYLCASRQIGHETQYFGPGTRLLVL.

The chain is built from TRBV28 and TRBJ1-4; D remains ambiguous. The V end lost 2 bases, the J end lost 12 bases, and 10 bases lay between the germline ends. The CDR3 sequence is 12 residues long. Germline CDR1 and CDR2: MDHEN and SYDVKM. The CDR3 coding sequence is TGTGCCAGCAGTTTAGGACCATTGGAACTGTTTTTT. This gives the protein CASSLGPLELFF.